This TCR beta chain was obtained from a study of fetal regulatory T cell absence and autoimmunity. About the study: Exocrine pancreas autoimmunity occurred in IPEX patients lacking clinical diabetes.

Sequencing was at survey level. Sequencing used immunoSEQ multiplex PCR; TCRdb keeps in-frame clones, though not all of them. This sample has approximately 49,000 clones, with about four fifths found just once. J lost 6 bases, V lost 7 bases, and 11 bases had no gene match. Germline V CDR1 and CDR2: MNHNS, SASEGT. This CDR3 region has 15 residues. This clone was picked up one time. The chain is built from TRBV6-1 and TRBJ1-4, with 7 bases that match TRBD1. The sequencing sample was made of cord blood. This clonotype was sampled from a newborn boy with IPEX syndrome. DNA of the CDR3: TGTGCCAGCACCCTACAGGGGAGGAGGGATGAAAAACTGTTTTTT. Amino acid sequence: CASTLQGRRDEKLFF.